Listed below are T cell receptor beta chains from one sample, sequenced in a study of blood T cell repertoires in COVID-19. Sequenced by immunoSEQ multiplex PCR; TCRdb stores in-frame clones only, minus some. The repertoire holds 130,000 to 150,000 clones, with roughly 84% as singletons. Sequencing input: PBMCs or T cells enriched from blood (not recorded which). These TCRs come from a woman aged 45-65 years who had been exposed to COVID-19. The CDR3 runs from the conserved cysteine through the conserved F or W. Each record gives: V gene, D gene, clone size, J gene, CDR3 DNA, CDR3 protein. A D gene is named only where the DNA matches it firmly. Clone size appears in some rows only: once, few, many, or a class for an expanded clone.

V gene: TRBV11-2
D gene: NA
clone size: once
J gene: TRBJ2-7
CDR3 DNA: TGTGCCAGCAGCACACAGACAGTAGCTGGCTACGAGCAGTACTTC
CDR3 protein: CASSTQTVAGYEQYF

V gene: TRBV6-5
D gene: NA
clone size: NA
J gene: TRBJ1-2
CDR3 DNA: TGTGCCAGCAGCTACGTGGGTCTGGGCTCTAACTATGGCTACACCTTC
CDR3 protein: CASSYVGLGSNYGYTF

V gene: TRBV19
D gene: NA
clone size: NA
J gene: TRBJ2-5
CDR3 DNA: TGTGCCAGTAGTATAGGCTCTTCACCAGGGTTGGAGACCCAGTACTTC
CDR3 protein: CASSIGSSPGLETQYF

V gene: TRBV2
D gene: NA
clone size: once
J gene: TRBJ1-4
CDR3 DNA: TGTGCCAGCAGTGAAGGGGGGGGTGCAACTAATGAAAAACTGTTTTTT
CDR3 protein: CASSEGGGATNEKLFF

V gene: TRBV11-3
D gene: TRBD2
clone size: NA
J gene: TRBJ2-7
CDR3 DNA: TGTGCCAGCAGCCAAGGGACTAGCGGGGGTGAAGAGCAGTACTTC
CDR3 protein: CASSQGTSGGEEQYF

V gene: TRBV2
D gene: NA
clone size: NA
J gene: TRBJ1-1
CDR3 DNA: TGTGCCAGCGGGACGGAGGGAGGGTACACTGAAGCTTTCTTT
CDR3 protein: CASGTEGGYTEAFF

V gene: TRBV6-5
D gene: NA
clone size: NA
J gene: TRBJ2-3
CDR3 DNA: TGTGCCAGCAGTACCCCCGGGGGAGATACGCAGTATTTT
CDR3 protein: CASSTPGGDTQYF

V gene: TRBV30
D gene: TRBD1
clone size: NA
J gene: TRBJ2-7
CDR3 DNA: TGTGCCTGGAGTGTCCGTCGGACAGGCGACGAGCAGTACTTC
CDR3 protein: CAWSVRRTGDEQYF

V gene: TRBV5-4
D gene: NA
clone size: NA
J gene: TRBJ1-1
CDR3 DNA: TGTGCCAGCAGCGGGCGAATGAACACTGAAGCTTTCTTT
CDR3 protein: CASSGRMNTEAFF

V gene: TRBV7-2
D gene: NA
clone size: NA
J gene: TRBJ1-6
CDR3 DNA: TGTGCCAGCAGCTTAGCTCAGGGCTCACCCCTCCACTTT
CDR3 protein: CASSLAQGSPLHF

V gene: TRBV7-9
D gene: TRBD2
clone size: NA
J gene: TRBJ2-7
CDR3 DNA: TGTGCCAGCGCGGGGGGAGGGTCAAGGACTTGGACGACGACCTACGAGCAGTACTTC
CDR3 protein: CASAGGGSRTWTTTYEQYF

V gene: TRBV14
D gene: NA
clone size: NA
J gene: TRBJ1-2
CDR3 DNA: TGTGCCAGCAGCCAAGATTTGGCCTATGGCTACACCTTC
CDR3 protein: CASSQDLAYGYTF

V gene: TRBV9
D gene: TRBD1
clone size: few
J gene: TRBJ2-3
CDR3 DNA: TGTGCCAGCAGCGTAGCCTACAGGGGCGATACGCAGTATTTT
CDR3 protein: CASSVAYRGDTQYF

V gene: TRBV6-1
D gene: NA
clone size: NA
J gene: TRBJ1-1
CDR3 DNA: TGTGCCAGCAGTGAGAAGCAGGGGATTTTAAGCGACACTGAAGCTTTCTTT
CDR3 protein: CASSEKQGILSDTEAFF

V gene: TRBV4-2
D gene: NA
clone size: NA
J gene: TRBJ1-2
CDR3 DNA: TGTGCCAGCAGCCTAGACAGGCCAAACGGCTACACCTTC
CDR3 protein: CASSLDRPNGYTF

V gene: TRBV3-1/TRBV3-2
D gene: NA
clone size: NA
J gene: TRBJ1-1
CDR3 DNA: TGTGCCAGCAGCCAATTCGGCGGGAACACTGAAGCTTTCTTT
CDR3 protein: CASSQFGGNTEAFF

V gene: TRBV12-3/TRBV12-4
D gene: NA
clone size: NA
J gene: TRBJ2-3
CDR3 DNA: TGTGCCAGCAGTCCAACAGATACGCAGTATTTT
CDR3 protein: CASSPTDTQYF